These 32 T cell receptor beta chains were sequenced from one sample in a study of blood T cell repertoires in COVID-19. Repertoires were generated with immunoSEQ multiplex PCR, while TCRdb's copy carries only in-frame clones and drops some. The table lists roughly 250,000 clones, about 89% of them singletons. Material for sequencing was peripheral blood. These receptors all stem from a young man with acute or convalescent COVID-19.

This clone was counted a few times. The CDR3 region is CASSTTGVNTEAFF. The CDR3 nucleotides read TGTGCCAGCAGCACGACAGGCGTGAACACTGAAGCTTTCTTT. The chain links TRBV2 to TRBJ1-1; the D gene is possibly TRBD1 (6 bases). Germline V lookup: CDR1 SNHLY, CDR2 FYNNEI. V was pared by 6 bases and J by 0 bases, with 11 bases between. This CDR3 comprises 14 residues.

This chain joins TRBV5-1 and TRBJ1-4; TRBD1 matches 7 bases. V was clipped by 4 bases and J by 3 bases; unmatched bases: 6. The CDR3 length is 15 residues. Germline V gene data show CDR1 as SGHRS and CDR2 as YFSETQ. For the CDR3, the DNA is TGCGCCAGCAGCGAGGGGGCAGGGCCTAATGAAAAACTGTTTTTT. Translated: CASSEGAGPNEKLFF.

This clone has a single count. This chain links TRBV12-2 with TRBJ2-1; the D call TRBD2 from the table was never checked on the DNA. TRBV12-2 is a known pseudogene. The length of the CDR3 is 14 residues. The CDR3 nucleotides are TGTGCAAGTCGGCTAGAGGAGGGGCCCAATGAGCAGTTCTTC. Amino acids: CASRLEEGPNEQFF.

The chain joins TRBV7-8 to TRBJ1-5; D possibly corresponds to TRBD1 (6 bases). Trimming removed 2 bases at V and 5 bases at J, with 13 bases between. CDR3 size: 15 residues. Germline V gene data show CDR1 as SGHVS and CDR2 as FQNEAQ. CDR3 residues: CASSLSTDSYQPQHF. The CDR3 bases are TGTGCCAGCAGCTTATCAACGGACAGCTATCAGCCCCAGCATTTT.

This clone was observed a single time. CDR3 sequence: CASSQDIVGGLYGYTF. In DNA form, the CDR3 reads TGTGCCAGCAGCCAAGATATCGTTGGGGGCCTCTATGGCTACACCTTC. The chain has TRBV3-1 (or the pseudogene TRBV3-2) and TRBJ1-2, with D tentatively TRBD1 (6 bases). The V and J ends lost 0 bases and 4 bases respectively, with 15 bases between them. The CDR3 consists of 16 residues. Looked up from germline, CDR1 is LGHDT and CDR2 is YNNKEL (reference sequence).

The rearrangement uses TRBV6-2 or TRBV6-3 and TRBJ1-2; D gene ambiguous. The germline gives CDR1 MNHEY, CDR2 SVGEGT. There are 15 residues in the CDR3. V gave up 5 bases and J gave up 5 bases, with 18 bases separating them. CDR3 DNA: TGTGCCAGCAGTGCCCCTAGTTGGACTAGTTATGGCTACACCTTC. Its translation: CASSAPSWTSYGYTF.

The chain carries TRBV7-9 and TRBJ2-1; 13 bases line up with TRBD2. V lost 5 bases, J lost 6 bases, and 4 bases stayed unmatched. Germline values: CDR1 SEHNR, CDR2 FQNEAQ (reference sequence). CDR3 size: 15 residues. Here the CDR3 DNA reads TGTGCCAGCAGCAAACTAGCGGGAGGGGTCAATGAGCAGTTCTTC. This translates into CASSKLAGGVNEQFF. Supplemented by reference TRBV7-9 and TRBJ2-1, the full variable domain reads DTGVSQNPRHKITKRGQNVTFRCDPISEHNRLYWYRQTLGQGPEFLTYFQNEAQLEKSRLLSDRFSAERPKGSFSTLEIQRTEQGDSAMYLCASSKLAGGVNEQFFGPGTRLTVL.

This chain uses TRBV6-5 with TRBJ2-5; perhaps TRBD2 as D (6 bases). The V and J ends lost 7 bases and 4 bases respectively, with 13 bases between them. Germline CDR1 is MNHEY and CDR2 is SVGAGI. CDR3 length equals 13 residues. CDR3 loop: CASTSRAGETQYF. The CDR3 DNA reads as TGTGCCAGCACTTCTAGAGCGGGAGAGACCCAGTACTTC.

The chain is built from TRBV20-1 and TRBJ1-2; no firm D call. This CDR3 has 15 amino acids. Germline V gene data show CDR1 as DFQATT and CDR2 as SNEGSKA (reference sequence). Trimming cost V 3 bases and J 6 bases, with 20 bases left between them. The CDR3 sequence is CSASLEGWWEDGYTF. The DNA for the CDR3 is TGCAGTGCTAGTCTTGAGGGATGGTGGGAGGATGGCTACACCTTC.

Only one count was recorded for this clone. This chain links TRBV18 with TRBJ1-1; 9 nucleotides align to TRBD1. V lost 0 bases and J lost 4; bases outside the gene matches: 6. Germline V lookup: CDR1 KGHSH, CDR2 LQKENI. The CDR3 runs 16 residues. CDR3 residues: CASSPPGDRVTTEAFF. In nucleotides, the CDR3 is TGTGCCAGCTCACCACCGGGGGACAGGGTGACCACTGAAGCTTTCTTT. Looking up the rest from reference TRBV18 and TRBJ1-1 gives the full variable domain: NAGVMQNPRHLVRRRGQEARLRCSPMKGHSHVYWYRQLPEEGLKFMVYLQKENIIDESGMPKERFSAEFPKEGPSILRIQQVVRGDSAAYFCASSPPGDRVTTEAFFGQGTRLTVV.

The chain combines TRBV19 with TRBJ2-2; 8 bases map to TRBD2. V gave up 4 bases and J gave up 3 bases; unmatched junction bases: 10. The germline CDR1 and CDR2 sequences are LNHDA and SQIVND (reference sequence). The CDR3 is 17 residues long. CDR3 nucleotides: TGTGCCAGTAGTACCTTGGAGGGTAGCGGGGACACCGGGGAGCTGTTTTTT. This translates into CASSTLEGSGDTGELFF.

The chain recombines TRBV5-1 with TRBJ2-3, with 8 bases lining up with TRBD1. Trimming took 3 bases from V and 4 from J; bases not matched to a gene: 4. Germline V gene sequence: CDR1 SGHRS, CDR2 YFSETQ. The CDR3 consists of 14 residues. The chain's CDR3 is CASSSTTGADTQYF. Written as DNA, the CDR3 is TGCGCCAGCAGCTCTACGACAGGGGCAGATACGCAGTATTTT.

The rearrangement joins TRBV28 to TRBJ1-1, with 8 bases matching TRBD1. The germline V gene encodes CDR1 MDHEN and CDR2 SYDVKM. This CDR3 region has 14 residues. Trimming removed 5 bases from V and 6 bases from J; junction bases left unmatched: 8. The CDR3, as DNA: TGTGCCAGCAGTGGGGACAGGTGGGGGGCTGAAGCTTTCTTT. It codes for CASSGDRWGAEAFF.

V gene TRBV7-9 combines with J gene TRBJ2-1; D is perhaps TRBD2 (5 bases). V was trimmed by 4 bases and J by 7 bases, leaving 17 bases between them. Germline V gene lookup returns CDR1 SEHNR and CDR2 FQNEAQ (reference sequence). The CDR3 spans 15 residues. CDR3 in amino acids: CASSSYLLGGNEQFF. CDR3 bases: TGTGCCAGCAGCTCCTATTTACTCGGCGGGAATGAGCAGTTCTTC.

Here the CDR3 reads CASSSHFGGGDTQYF. CDR3 nucleotides: TGTGCCAGCAGCTCCCACTTCGGGGGAGGAGATACGCAGTATTTT. The chain joins TRBV7-8 to TRBJ2-3; TRBD2 is a possible D gene (6 bases). The CDR3 totals 15 residues. V was trimmed by 4 bases and J by 5 bases, leaving 16 bases between them. In germline, CDR1 is SGHVS, CDR2 FQNEAQ.

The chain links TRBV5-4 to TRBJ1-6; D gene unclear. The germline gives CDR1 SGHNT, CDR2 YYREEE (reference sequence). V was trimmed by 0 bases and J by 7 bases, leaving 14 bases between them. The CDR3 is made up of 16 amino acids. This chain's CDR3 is CASSLDGFPPNSPLHF. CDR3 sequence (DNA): TGTGCCAGCAGCTTGGATGGCTTCCCCCCGAATTCACCCCTCCACTTT.

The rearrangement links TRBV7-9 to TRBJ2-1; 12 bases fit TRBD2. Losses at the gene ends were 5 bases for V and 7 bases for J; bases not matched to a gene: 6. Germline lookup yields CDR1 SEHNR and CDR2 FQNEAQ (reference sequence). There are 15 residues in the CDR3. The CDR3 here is CASSRGLAGANEQFF. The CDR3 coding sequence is TGTGCCAGCAGCAGGGGACTAGCGGGTGCTAATGAGCAGTTCTTC.

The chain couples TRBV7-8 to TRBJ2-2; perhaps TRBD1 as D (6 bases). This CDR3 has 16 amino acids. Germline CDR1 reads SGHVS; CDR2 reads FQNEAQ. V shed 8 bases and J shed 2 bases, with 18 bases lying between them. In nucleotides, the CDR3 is TGTGCCAGCCCCGTTTCGACAGGATCTAACACCGGGGAGCTGTTTTTT. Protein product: CASPVSTGSNTGELFF. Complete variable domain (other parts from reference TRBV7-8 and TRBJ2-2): GAGVSQSPRYKVAKRGQDVALRCDPISGHVSLFWYQQALGQGPEFLTYFQNEAQLDKSGLPSDRFFAERPEGSVSTLKIQRTQQEDSAVYLCASPVSTGSNTGELFFGEGSRLTVL.

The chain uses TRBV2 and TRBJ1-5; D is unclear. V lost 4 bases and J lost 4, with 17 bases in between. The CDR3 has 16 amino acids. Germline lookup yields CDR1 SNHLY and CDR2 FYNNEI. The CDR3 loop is CASSVREVIGNQPQHF. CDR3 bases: TGTGCCAGCAGTGTAAGGGAGGTTATAGGGAATCAGCCCCAGCATTTT.

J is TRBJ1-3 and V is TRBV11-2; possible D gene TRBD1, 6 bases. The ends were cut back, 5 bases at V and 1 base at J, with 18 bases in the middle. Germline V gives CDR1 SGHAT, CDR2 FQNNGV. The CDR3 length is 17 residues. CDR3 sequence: CASSLQPTGLSGNTIYF. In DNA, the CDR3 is TGTGCCAGCAGCCTACAACCGACAGGACTTTCTGGAAACACCATATATTTT.

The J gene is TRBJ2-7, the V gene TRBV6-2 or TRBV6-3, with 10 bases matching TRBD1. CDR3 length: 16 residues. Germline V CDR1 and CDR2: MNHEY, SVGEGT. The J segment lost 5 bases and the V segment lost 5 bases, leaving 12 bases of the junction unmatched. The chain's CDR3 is CASSTTRDRGSNEQYF. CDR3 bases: TGTGCCAGCAGTACCACCCGGGACAGGGGATCGAACGAGCAGTACTTC.

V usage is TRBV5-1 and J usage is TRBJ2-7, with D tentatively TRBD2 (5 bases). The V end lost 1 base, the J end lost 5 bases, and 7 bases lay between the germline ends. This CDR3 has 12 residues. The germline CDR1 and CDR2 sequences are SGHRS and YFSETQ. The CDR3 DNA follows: TGCGCCAGCAGCTTGTACGGGGACGAGCAGTACTTC. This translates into CASSLYGDEQYF.

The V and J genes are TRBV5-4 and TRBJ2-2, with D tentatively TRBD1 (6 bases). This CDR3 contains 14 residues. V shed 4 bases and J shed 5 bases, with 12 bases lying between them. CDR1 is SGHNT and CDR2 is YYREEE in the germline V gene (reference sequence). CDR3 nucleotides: TGTGCCAGCAGCATATCAGGGGTAACCGGGGAGCTGTTTTTT. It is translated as CASSISGVTGELFF. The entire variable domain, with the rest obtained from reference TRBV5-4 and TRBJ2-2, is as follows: ETGVTQSPTHLIKTRGQQVTLRCSSQSGHNTVSWYQQALGQGPQFIFQYYREEENGRGNFPPRFSGLQFPNYSSELNVNALELDDSALYLCASSISGVTGELFFGEGSRLTVL.

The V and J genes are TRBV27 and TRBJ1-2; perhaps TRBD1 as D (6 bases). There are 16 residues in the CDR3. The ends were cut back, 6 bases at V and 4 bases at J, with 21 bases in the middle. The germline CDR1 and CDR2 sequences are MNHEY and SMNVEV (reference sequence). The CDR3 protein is CASSPRWGLDSYGYTF. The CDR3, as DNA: TGTGCCAGCAGCCCCCGGTGGGGGCTTGACAGCTATGGCTACACCTTC.

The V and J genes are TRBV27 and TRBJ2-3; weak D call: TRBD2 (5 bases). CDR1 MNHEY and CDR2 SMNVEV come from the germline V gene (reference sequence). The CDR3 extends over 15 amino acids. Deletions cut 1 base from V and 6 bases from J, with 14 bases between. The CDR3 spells CASSLLDPEVDTQYF. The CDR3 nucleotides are TGTGCCAGCAGTTTATTAGACCCGGAGGTGGATACGCAGTATTTT.

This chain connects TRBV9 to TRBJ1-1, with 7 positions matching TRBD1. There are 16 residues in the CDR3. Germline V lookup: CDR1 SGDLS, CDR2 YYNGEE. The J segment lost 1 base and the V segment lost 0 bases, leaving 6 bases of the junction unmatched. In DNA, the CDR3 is TGTGCCAGCAGCGTAGTTCGGGCAGGGGGGAACACTGAAGCTTTCTTT. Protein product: CASSVVRAGGNTEAFF.

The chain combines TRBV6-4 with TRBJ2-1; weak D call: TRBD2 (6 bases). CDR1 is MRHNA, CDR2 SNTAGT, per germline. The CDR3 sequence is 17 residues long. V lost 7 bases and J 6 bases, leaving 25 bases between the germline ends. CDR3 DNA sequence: TGTGCCAGCACCCCCCTAAGTAGGCTAGCGCCAGGCAATGAGCAGTTCTTC. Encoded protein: CASTPLSRLAPGNEQFF.

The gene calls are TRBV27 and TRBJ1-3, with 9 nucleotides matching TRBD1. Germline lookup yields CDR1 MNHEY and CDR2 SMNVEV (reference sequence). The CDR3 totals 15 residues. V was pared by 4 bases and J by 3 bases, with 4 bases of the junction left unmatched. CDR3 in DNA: TGTGCCAGCAGTTGGACAGGGGCTCGTGGAAACACCATATATTTT. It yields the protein CASSWTGARGNTIYF.

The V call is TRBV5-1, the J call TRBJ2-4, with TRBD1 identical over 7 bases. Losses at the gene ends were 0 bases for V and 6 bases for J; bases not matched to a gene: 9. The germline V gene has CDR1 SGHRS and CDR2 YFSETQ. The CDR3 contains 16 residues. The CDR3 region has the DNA TGCGCCAGCAGCTTGGAACTCGTACAGGGGCGAAACATTCAGTACTTC. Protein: CASSLELVQGRNIQYF.

Written as DNA, the CDR3 is TGCAGCGTTGCCCATACAGGGGAATCCGGGGAGCTGTTTTTT. This codes for CSVAHTGESGELFF. The rearrangement links TRBV29-1 to TRBJ2-2, with 7 nucleotides matching TRBD1. J lost 6 bases, V lost 4 bases, and 8 bases had no gene match. From germline, CDR1 is SQVTM and CDR2 ANQGSEA. The CDR3 runs 14 residues.

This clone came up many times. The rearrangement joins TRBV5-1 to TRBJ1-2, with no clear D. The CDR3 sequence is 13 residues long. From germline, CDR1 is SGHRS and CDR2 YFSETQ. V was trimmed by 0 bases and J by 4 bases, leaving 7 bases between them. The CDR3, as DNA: TGCGCCAGCAGCTTGGAAAGCCTCTATGGCTACACCTTC. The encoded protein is CASSLESLYGYTF.

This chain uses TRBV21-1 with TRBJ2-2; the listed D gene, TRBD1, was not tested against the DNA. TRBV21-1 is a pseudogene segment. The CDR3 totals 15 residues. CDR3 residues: CAKRTGRSNTGELFF. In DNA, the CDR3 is TGTGCCAAGCGGACAGGCCGTTCGAACACCGGGGAGCTGTTTTTT.